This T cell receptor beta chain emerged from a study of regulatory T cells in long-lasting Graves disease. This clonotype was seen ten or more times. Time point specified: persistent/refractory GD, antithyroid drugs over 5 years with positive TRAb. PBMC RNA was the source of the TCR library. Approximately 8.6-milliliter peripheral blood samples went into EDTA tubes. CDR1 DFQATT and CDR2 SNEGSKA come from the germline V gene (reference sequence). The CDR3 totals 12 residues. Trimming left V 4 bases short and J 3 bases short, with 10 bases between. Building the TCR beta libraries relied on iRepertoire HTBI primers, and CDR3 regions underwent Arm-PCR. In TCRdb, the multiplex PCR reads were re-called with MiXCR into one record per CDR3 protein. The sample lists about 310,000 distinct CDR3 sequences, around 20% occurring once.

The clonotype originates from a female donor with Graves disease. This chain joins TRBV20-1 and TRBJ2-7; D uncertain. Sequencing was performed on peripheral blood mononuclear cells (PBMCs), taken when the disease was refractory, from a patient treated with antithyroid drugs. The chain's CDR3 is CSANKFGYEQYF. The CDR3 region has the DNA TGCAGTGCTAATAAGTTCGGCTACGAGCAGTACTTC.